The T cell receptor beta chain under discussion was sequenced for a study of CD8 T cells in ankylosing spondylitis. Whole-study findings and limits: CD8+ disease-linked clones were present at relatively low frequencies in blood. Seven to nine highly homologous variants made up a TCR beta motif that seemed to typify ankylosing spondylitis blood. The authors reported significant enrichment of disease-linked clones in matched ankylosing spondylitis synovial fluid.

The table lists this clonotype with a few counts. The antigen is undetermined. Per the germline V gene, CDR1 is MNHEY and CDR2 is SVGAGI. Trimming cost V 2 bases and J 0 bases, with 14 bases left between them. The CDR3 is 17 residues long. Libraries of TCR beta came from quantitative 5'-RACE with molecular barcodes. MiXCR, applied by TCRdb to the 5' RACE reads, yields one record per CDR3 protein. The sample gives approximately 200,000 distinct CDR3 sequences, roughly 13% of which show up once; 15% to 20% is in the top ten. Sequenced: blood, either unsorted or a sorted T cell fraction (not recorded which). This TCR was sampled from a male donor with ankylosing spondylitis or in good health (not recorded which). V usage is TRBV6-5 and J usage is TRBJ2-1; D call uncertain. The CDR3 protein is CASSYLLGSSSYNEQFF. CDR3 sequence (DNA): TGTGCCAGCAGTTACCTACTTGGGTCGAGCTCCTACAATGAGCAGTTCTTC.